This T cell receptor beta chain was sequenced during a study of control samples from healthy donors and cancer patients. Some clones are missing from TCRdb's copy, which holds only in-frame ones; the method was immunoSEQ multiplex PCR. The sample lists approximately 150,000 clones; more than 85% were seen once. There are 13 residues in the CDR3. The germline CDR1 and CDR2 sequences are PRHDT and FYEKMQ (reference sequence). Trimming pared 4 bases from V and 7 bases from J, leaving 13 bases between. The receptor was derived from a man aged 18-30 years in good health. The sample was blood. The chain combines TRBV13 with TRBJ2-5, with D tentatively TRBD2 (7 bases). The CDR3 nucleotides are TGTGCCAGCAGCTCGGGGGGCCGTGGGACCCAGTACTTC. It is translated as CASSSGGRGTQYF.